Each of the 25 T cell receptor beta chains below was sequenced from the same sample in a study of Graves' ophthalmopathy and Graves' hyperthyroidism. RNA transcripts were the template, and TCR beta CDR3 regions were amplified from them. The first-round RT-PCR employed HTBI primers together with the Qiagen OneStep RT-PCR kit. A multiplex PCR was then performed as the second round. MiXCR, run by TCRdb on the multiplex PCR reads, gives a single entry per CDR3 protein. The profile covers 740,000 or so distinct CDR3 sequences, with 35% to 50% appearing a single time and 40% to 45% taken by the ten largest. Sequencing input: peripheral blood. The source of these receptors is an adult man with Graves' ophthalmopathy.

The chain couples TRBV11-3 to TRBJ2-3, with D maybe TRBD1 (6 bases). Looked up from germline, CDR1 is SGHNT and CDR2 is YENEEA. This CDR3 has 15 residues. The ends were cut back, 2 bases at V and 0 bases at J, with 9 bases in the middle. CDR3 sequence reads: CASSLSGTSTDTQYF. CDR3 bases: TGTGCCAGCAGCTTATCCGGGACAAGCACAGATACGCAGTATTTT.

The chain carries TRBV6-2 or TRBV6-3 and TRBJ2-5, with 8 bases that match TRBD2. CDR3 size: 14 residues. Germline V gene data show CDR1 as MNHEY and CDR2 as SVGEGT. Trimming cost V 8 bases and J 3 bases; bases outside gene matches: 8. CDR3 sequence: CASGRGGLEETQYF. The CDR3 nucleotides are TGTGCCAGCGGCCGGGGGGGACTTGAAGAGACCCAGTACTTC.

The chain joins TRBV25-1 to TRBJ1-6; TRBD1 matches 7 bases. Germline V gene sequence: CDR1 MGHDK, CDR2 SYGVNS. Trimming removed 8 bases from V and 10 bases from J; junction bases left unmatched: 14. CDR3 size: 15 residues. Here the CDR3 reads CASQRTSGGNSPLHF. The DNA of the CDR3 is TGTGCCAGCCAAAGAACCTCAGGGGGGAACTCACCCCTCCACTTT.

This clonotype has a count of ten or more. The rearrangement uses TRBV29-1 and TRBJ1-2, with D possibly TRBD1 on 5 matching bases. Germline V gene lookup returns CDR1 SQVTM and CDR2 ANQGSEA. V was pared by 6 bases and J by 5 bases, with 16 bases between. The CDR3 consists of 13 residues. In nucleotides, the CDR3 is TGCAGCGTCCCGAGGCAGGGCCTGTATGGCTACACCTTC. It specifies CSVPRQGLYGYTF.

This clonotype was counted between two and nine times. The J gene is TRBJ1-3, the V gene TRBV2; no firm D call. The V end lost 5 bases, the J end lost 3 bases, and 20 bases lay between the germline ends. CDR1 and CDR2 from the germline V gene are SNHLY and FYNNEI. The CDR3 covers 17 residues. CDR3 residues: CASSSAMRIEGGNTIYF. Here the CDR3 DNA reads TGTGCCAGCAGTTCGGCCATGCGAATCGAAGGTGGAAACACCATATATTTT. The entire variable domain, with the rest obtained from reference TRBV2 and TRBJ1-3, is as follows: EPEVTQTPSHQVTQMGQEVILRCVPISNHLYFYWYRQILGQKVEFLVSFYNNEISEKSEIFDDQFSVERPDGSNFTLKIRSTKLEDSAMYFCASSSAMRIEGGNTIYFGEGSWLTVV.

The chain links TRBV29-1 to TRBJ1-1, with TRBD1 as a possible D gene (5 bases). Germline lookup yields CDR1 SQVTM and CDR2 ANQGSEA. V shed 8 bases and J shed 5 bases, with 15 bases lying between them. This CDR3 is 12 amino acids long. As DNA, the CDR3 is TGCAGCTTGTCCTACGGGGGGACTGAAGCTTTCTTT. Its translation is CSLSYGGTEAFF.

The chain employs TRBV9 and TRBJ1-5; D is unclear. CDR1 SGDLS and CDR2 YYNGEE come from the germline V gene. The CDR3 has 13 amino acids. V lost 4 bases, J lost 6 bases, and 11 bases lay in between. The CDR3 sequence: CASSQDHVQPQHF. CDR3 DNA: TGTGCCAGCAGCCAAGATCATGTTCAGCCCCAGCATTTT.

This clonotype has only a few counts. The rearrangement joins TRBV9 to TRBJ1-2; D may be TRBD1 (5 bases). Germline V gene sequence: CDR1 SGDLS, CDR2 YYNGEE. The CDR3 has 14 residues. Trimming shortened V by 7 bases and J by 0 bases, and 13 bases separated the two germline ends. The CDR3 spells CASHVDTANYGYTF. The DNA of the CDR3 is TGTGCCAGCCACGTGGACACCGCTAACTATGGCTACACCTTC.

In this sample, this clonotype turned up many times. The V call is TRBV9, the J call TRBJ1-1; D call uncertain. The V end lost 0 bases, the J end lost 2 bases, and 11 bases lay between the germline ends. The germline CDR1 and CDR2 sequences are SGDLS and YYNGEE. The CDR3 covers 15 residues. The CDR3 coding sequence is TGTGCCAGCAGCGTAGGGTACAGATCTAACACTGAAGCTTTCTTT. Translating it yields CASSVGYRSNTEAFF.

This sequence joins TRBV2 and TRBJ1-5; D is undetermined. Trimming pared 6 bases from V and 6 bases from J, leaving 12 bases between. Germline V gene data show CDR1 as SNHLY and CDR2 as FYNNEI. The CDR3 totals 13 residues. Written as DNA, the CDR3 is TGTGCCAGCAGCCAATTTGCGGGTCAGCCCCAGCATTTT. This codes for CASSQFAGQPQHF.

This clonotype appeared a few times. The J gene is TRBJ2-7, the V gene TRBV7-9; 10 nucleotides agree with TRBD2. Trimming removed 5 bases from V and 4 bases from J; junction bases left unmatched: 8. The CDR3 extends over 15 amino acids. Germline CDR1 and CDR2: SEHNR and FQNEAQ (reference sequence). This chain's CDR3 is CASSQESGRAYEQYF. In DNA, the CDR3 is TGTGCCAGCAGCCAAGAAAGCGGGAGGGCTTACGAGCAGTACTTC.

This clonotype was counted at least ten times. The rearrangement uses TRBV10-3 and TRBJ1-2; D call uncertain. V lost 8 bases and J 1 base, leaving 8 bases between the germline ends. The germline CDR1 and CDR2 sequences are ENHRY and SYGVKD. The CDR3 extends over 12 amino acids. Here the CDR3 DNA reads TGTGCCATCTCGGACGGTAACTATGGCTACACCTTC. Translating it yields CAISDGNYGYTF.

This clonotype has only a few counts. The rearrangement uses TRBV2 and TRBJ1-6; the D gene is possibly TRBD1 (5 bases). The CDR3 contains 13 residues. CDR1 and CDR2 from the germline V gene are SNHLY and FYNNEI. Trimming removed 4 bases at V and 8 bases at J, with 9 bases between. The CDR3 nucleotides read TGTGCCAGCAGTGGACAGTCTTATTCACCCCTCCACTTT. As protein: CASSGQSYSPLHF. The full variable domain, with the rest looked up from reference TRBV2 and TRBJ1-6, is EPEVTQTPSHQVTQMGQEVILRCVPISNHLYFYWYRQILGQKVEFLVSFYNNEISEKSEIFDDQFSVERPDGSNFTLKIRSTKLEDSAMYFCASSGQSYSPLHFGNGTRLTVT.

The count of this clonotype is one. The chain combines TRBV2 with TRBJ2-7; D may be TRBD1 (5 bases). Trimming removed 4 bases from V and 2 bases from J, with 9 bases in between. The CDR3 has 13 residues. From germline, CDR1 is SNHLY and CDR2 FYNNEI. CDR3 DNA: TGTGCCAGCAGTGCCGAAGGGGCCTACGAGCAGTACTTC. This sequence encodes CASSAEGAYEQYF.

The chain couples TRBV2 to TRBJ2-6; D not certain. Germline CDR1 is SNHLY and CDR2 is FYNNEI. V was clipped by 6 bases and J by 4 bases, with 10 bases between them. This CDR3 contains 14 residues. CDR3 loop: CASSAIGGANVLTF. The CDR3 region has the DNA TGTGCCAGCAGCGCCATCGGGGGGGCCAACGTCCTGACTTTC.

This clonotype came up a few times. CDR3 loop: CASLGGQGSNEKLFF. The CDR3, as DNA: TGTGCCAGCTTAGGTGGACAGGGCAGTAATGAAAAACTGTTTTTT. The V call is TRBV25-1, the J call TRBJ1-4, with 8 bases that match TRBD1. Germline trimming cut 8 bases from V and 4 bases from J; bases unmatched to any gene: 9. Germline V gives CDR1 MGHDK, CDR2 SYGVNS. The CDR3 runs to 15 residues. Full variable domain (rest looked up from reference TRBV25-1 and TRBJ1-4): EADIYQTPRYLVIGTGKKITLECSQTMGHDKMYWYQQDPGMELHLIHYSYGVNSTEKGDLSSESTVSRIRTEHFPLTLESARPSHTSQYLCASLGGQGSNEKLFFGSGTQLSVL.

This clonotype was seen more than once but under ten times. This chain uses TRBV7-9 with TRBJ2-7, with 12 bases matching TRBD2. The CDR3 covers 16 residues. V trimming: 2 bases; J trimming: 4 bases; junction bases outside the gene matches: 6. CDR1 and CDR2 from the germline V gene are SEHNR and FQNEAQ (reference sequence). CDR3 region: CASSLSSGRGIYEQYF. CDR3 nucleotides: TGTGCCAGCAGCTTATCTAGCGGGAGGGGTATATACGAGCAGTACTTC.

Note on this clonotype: Sequence at one end of the junction differs from germline and may be a read error. The chain has TRBV11-2 and TRBJ1-2; the D gene is possibly TRBD1 (6 bases). Germline V gene lookup returns CDR1 SGHAT and CDR2 FQNNGV. This CDR3 has 14 amino acids. The CDR3 region is CVSSLENRDRGYTF. CDR3 coding DNA: TGTGTCAGCAGCTTAGAGAACAGGGATCGGGGCTACACCTTC.

This clonotype showed up many times. Written as DNA, the CDR3 is TGTGCCAGCAACCTGGGACAGGGGATTTCACCCCTCCACTTT. Protein: CASNLGQGISPLHF. V gene TRBV6-6 combines with J gene TRBJ1-6; TRBD1 aligns across 10 bases. The germline V gene encodes CDR1 MNHNY and CDR2 SVGAGI (reference sequence). This CDR3 has 14 amino acids. Trimming took 7 bases from V and 9 from J; bases not matched to a gene: 6.

V is TRBV29-1 and J is TRBJ1-4; possible D gene TRBD1, 5 bases. Germline values: CDR1 SQVTM, CDR2 ANQGSEA. The CDR3 has 12 amino acids. V lost 3 bases to trimming and J lost 8 bases, with 10 bases between them. CDR3 in DNA: TGCAGCGTTGAGGGGACGCGGGAAAAACTGTTTTTT. This codes for CSVEGTREKLFF. The full variable domain, with the rest looked up from reference TRBV29-1 and TRBJ1-4, is SAVISQKPSRDICQRGTSLTIQCQVDSQVTMMFWYRQQPGQSLTLIATANQGSEATYESGFVIDKFPISRPNLTFSTLTVSNMSPEDSSIYLCSVEGTREKLFFGSGTQLSVL.

In this sample, this clonotype turned up a few times. This chain links TRBV6-6 with TRBJ1-1; D is ambiguous. CDR3 length: 13 amino acids. Germline V gene sequence: CDR1 MNHNY, CDR2 SVGAGI (reference sequence). Trimming pared 4 bases from V and 7 bases from J, leaving 13 bases between. The CDR3 sequence: CASSLGSGYEAFF. CDR3 in DNA: TGTGCCAGCAGTTTAGGCTCAGGATATGAAGCTTTCTTT.

This clonotype was seen repeatedly, ten times or more. The rearrangement joins TRBV7-3 to TRBJ2-5; D not resolved. The germline gives CDR1 SGHTA, CDR2 FQGTGA. Trimming stripped 0 bases from V and 4 bases from J, with 12 bases between. CDR3 length: 15 amino acids. The chain's CDR3 is CASSLTASVPETQYF. DNA of the CDR3: TGTGCCAGCAGCTTAACCGCCAGTGTCCCAGAGACCCAGTACTTC.

CDR3 protein: CASSNPGLAEETQYF. In DNA, the CDR3 is TGTGCCAGCAGCAACCCGGGACTAGCGGAAGAGACCCAGTACTTC. This chain links TRBV5-6 with TRBJ2-5; 11 positions agree with TRBD2. Germline lookup yields CDR1 SGHDT and CDR2 YYEEEE. V was clipped by 4 bases and J by 3 bases; unmatched bases: 5. CDR3 size: 15 residues.

This clonotype turned up a few times. This rearrangement joins TRBV6-5 to TRBJ2-7; maybe TRBD2 (6 bases). There are 17 residues in the CDR3. In germline, CDR1 is MNHEY, CDR2 SVGAGI. The V and J ends lost 2 bases and 0 bases respectively, with 17 bases between them. The CDR3 protein is CASSYPSGDPSSYEQYF. The CDR3 DNA reads TGTGCCAGCAGTTACCCTTCGGGGGACCCGAGCTCCTACGAGCAGTACTTC.

In this sample, this clonotype turned up once. V and J are TRBV2 and TRBJ2-7; D might be TRBD2 (5 bases). The CDR3 loop spans 12 amino acids. Germline V gene lookup returns CDR1 SNHLY and CDR2 FYNNEI. Trimming removed 8 bases from V and 4 bases from J, with 12 bases in between. The CDR3 nucleotides are TGTGCCAGCGCGCTACGGGGTTACGAGCAGTACTTC. This translates into CASALRGYEQYF. Combining the CDR3 with reference TRBV2 and TRBJ2-7 gives the whole variable domain EPEVTQTPSHQVTQMGQEVILRCVPISNHLYFYWYRQILGQKVEFLVSFYNNEISEKSEIFDDQFSVERPDGSNFTLKIRSTKLEDSAMYFCASALRGYEQYFGPGTRLTVT.